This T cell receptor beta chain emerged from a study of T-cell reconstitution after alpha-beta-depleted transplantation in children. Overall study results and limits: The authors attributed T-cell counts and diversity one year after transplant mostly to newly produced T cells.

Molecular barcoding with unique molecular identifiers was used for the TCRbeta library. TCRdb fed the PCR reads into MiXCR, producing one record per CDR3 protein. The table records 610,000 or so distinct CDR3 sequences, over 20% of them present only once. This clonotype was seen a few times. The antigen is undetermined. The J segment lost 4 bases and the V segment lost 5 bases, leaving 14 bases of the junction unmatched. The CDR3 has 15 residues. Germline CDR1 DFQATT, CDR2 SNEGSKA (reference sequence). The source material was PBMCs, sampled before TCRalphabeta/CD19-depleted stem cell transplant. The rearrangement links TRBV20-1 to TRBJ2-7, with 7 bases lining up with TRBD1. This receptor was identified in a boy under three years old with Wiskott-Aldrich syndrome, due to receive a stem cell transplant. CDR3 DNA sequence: TGCAGTGCTTGGAACCCAGGGAAGGGGGCGTACGAGCAGTACTTC. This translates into CSAWNPGKGAYEQYF.